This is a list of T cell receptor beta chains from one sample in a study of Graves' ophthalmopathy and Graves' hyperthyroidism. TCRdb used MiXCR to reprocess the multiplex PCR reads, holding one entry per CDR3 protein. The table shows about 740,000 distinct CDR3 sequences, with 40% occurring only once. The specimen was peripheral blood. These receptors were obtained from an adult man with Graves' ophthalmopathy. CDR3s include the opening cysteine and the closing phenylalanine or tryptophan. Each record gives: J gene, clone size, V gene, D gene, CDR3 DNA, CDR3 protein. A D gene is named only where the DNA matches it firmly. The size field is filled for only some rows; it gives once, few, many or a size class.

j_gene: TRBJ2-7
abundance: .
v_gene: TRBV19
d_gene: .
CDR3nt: TGTGCCAGTAGTATCGAACCGGGACACAACACCTACGAGCAGTACTTC
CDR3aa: CASSIEPGHNTYEQYF

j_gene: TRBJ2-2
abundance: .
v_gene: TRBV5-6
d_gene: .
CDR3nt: TGTGCCAGCAGCTCAGTATCCGGGGAGCTGTTTTTT
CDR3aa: CASSSVSGELFF

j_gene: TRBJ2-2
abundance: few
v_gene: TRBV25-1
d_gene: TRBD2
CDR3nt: TGTGCCAGCAGCATGGCCGGGAGGAGCACCGGGGAGCTGTTTTTT
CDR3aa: CASSMAGRSTGELFF

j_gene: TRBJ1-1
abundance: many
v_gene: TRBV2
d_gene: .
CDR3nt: TGTGCCAGCACACAGGGCAGCATGAACACTGAAGCTTTCTTT
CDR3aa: CASTQGSMNTEAFF

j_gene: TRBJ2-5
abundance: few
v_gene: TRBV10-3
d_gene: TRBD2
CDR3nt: TGTGCCAGCAGTTACTCCGTTGGGCTAGCGGGAGGGCCTTGGGAGACCCAGTACTTC
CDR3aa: CASSYSVGLAGGPWETQYF

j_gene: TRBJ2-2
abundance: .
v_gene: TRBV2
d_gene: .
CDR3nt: TGTGCCAGCAAAGGTGTAATGAACACCGGGGAGCTGTTTTTT
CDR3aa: CASKGVMNTGELFF

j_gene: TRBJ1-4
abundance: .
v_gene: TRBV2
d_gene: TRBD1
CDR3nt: TGTGCCAGCAGTGTAGAGACAGGGGGTGGAACTAATGAAAAACTGTTTTTT
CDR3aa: CASSVETGGGTNEKLFF

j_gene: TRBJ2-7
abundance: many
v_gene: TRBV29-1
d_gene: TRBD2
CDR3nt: TGCAGCGTTGAGGCGGGAGGCCCCTACGAGCAGTACTTC
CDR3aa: CSVEAGGPYEQYF

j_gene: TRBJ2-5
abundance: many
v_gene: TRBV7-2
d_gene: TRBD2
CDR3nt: TGTGCCAAAAGGCGGGGGGGACAAGAGACCCAGTACTTC
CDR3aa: CAKRRGGQETQYF

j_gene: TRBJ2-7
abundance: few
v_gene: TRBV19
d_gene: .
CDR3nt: TGTGCCAGCAGACTGGAACTCGGCTACGAGCAGTACTTC
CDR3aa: CASRLELGYEQYF

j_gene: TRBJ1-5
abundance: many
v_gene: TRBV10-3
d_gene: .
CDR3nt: TGTGCCATCAGTACTCGGGTGGGGGGGGCCCAGCATTTT
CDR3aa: CAISTRVGGAQHF

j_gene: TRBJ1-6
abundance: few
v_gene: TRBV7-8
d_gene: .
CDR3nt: TGTGCCAGCAGCTTAAAGAGGGAGGCGGCTGGATCACCCCTCCACTTT
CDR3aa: CASSLKREAAGSPLHF

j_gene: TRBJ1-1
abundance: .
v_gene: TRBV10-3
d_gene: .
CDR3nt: TGTGCCAGCACCAAAAGGGGGGCGCCTCCACTGAACACTGAAGCTTTCTTT
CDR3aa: CASTKRGAPPLNTEAFF